This T cell receptor (beta chain) derives from a study of blood T cells in healthy people across ages. Study findings and constraints: Per million T cells, TCR beta diversity dropped about linearly as age rose.

Combining a sample-barcoded 5' primer with a J-beta primer mix, a second PCR ran for 7 to 11 cycles. TCRdb re-called the 5' RACE reads with MiXCR, one entry per CDR3 protein. The repertoire includes almost 800,000 distinct CDR3 sequences, roughly 60% of them detected once, and about 20% sits in the top ten. The V end was cut by 2 bases, the J end by 13 bases, with 13 bases between. Germline assignment: CDR1 SGHKS and CDR2 YYEKEE (reference sequence). The CDR3 contains 12 residues. This clonotype was counted only a few times. What it binds is unknown. The sequencing sample was made of blood. This chain uses TRBV5-5 with TRBJ2-1; D is possibly TRBD2 (6 bases). The sequence was obtained from a man younger than 40 in good health. The CDR3 DNA reads TGTGCCAGCAGCTTTGGTTTGGGACTTCAGTTCTTC. This gives the protein CASSFGLGLQFF.